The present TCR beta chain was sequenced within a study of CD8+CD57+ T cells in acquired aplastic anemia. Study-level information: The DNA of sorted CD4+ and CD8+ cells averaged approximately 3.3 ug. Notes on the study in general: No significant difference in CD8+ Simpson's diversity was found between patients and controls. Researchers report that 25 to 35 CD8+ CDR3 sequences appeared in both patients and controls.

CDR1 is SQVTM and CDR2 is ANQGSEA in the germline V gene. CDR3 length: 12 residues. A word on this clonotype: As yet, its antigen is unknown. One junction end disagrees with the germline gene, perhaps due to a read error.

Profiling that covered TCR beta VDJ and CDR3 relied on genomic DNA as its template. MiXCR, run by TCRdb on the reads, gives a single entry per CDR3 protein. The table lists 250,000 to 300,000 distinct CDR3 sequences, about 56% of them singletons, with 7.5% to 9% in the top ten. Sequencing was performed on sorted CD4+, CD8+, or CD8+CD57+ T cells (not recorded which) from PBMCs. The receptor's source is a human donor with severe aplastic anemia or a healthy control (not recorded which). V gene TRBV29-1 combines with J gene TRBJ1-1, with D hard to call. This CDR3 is CSVGVSYTEAFF. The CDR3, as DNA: TGCAGCGTTGGGGTCTCATACACTGAGGCTTTCTTT. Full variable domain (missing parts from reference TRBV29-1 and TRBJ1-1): SAVISQKPSRDICQRGTSLTIQCQVDSQVTMMFWYRQQPGQSLTLIATANQGSEATYESGFVIDKFPISRPNLTFSTLTVSNMSPEDSSIYLCSVGVSYTEAFFGQGTRLTVV.